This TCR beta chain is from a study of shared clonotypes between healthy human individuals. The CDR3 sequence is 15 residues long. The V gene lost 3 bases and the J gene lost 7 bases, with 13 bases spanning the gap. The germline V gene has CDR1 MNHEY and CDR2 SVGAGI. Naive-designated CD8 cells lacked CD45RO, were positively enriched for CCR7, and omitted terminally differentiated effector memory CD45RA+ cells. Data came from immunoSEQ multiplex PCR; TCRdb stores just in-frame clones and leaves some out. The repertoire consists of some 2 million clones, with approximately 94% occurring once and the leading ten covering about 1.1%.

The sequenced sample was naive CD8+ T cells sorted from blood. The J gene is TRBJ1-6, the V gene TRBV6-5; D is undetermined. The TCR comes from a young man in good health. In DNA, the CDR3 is TGTGCCAGCAGTTATTCATTCGGGGAGAATTCACCCCTCCACTTT. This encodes CASSYSFGENSPLHF.